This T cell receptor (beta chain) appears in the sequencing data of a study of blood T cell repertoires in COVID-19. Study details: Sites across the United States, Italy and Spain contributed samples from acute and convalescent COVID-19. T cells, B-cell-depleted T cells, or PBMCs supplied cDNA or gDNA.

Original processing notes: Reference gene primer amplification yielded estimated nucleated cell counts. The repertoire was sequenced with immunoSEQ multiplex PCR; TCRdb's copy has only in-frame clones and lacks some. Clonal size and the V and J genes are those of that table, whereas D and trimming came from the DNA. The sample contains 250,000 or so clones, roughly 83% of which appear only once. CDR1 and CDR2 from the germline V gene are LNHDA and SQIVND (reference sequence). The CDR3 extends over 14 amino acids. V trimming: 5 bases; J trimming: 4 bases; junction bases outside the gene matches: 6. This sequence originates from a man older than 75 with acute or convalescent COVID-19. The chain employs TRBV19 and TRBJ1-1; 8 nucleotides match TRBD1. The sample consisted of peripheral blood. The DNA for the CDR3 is TGTGCCAGTAGTCTTGGCAGGGGGCGCACTGAAGCTTTCTTT. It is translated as CASSLGRGRTEAFF.